The clone carrying this T cell receptor beta chain occurred a few times. Its target is unknown. It was with a sample-barcoded 5' primer and a J-beta primer mix that a second PCR of about 7 to 12 cycles was run. Each cDNA molecule, via a template-switch adaptor with 12 random nucleotides, was tagged. TCRdb recomputed calls from the 5' RACE reads with MiXCR, one row per CDR3 protein. The sample contains fewer than 800,000 distinct CDR3 sequences, roughly 20% of which appear only once. Germline CDR1 reads MNHEY; CDR2 reads SMNVEV (reference sequence). The germline V and J ends were trimmed by 2 bases and 7 bases, with 8 bases remaining between them. This CDR3 is built from 12 residues. The data stem from a study of blood T cells in healthy people across ages. Overall study findings and caveats: A greater number of naive CD4+ cells and higher diversity distinguished long-lived donors from aged donors. Because donor CMV status was unknown, expanded clonotype changes were possibly confounded.

Material: blood. This rearrangement joins TRBV27 to TRBJ1-1, with TRBD1 as a possible D gene (5 bases). This clonotype was obtained from a man between 65 and 85 years old in good health. CDR3 sequence reads: CASSLPRGEAFF. CDR3 nucleotides: TGTGCCAGCAGTTTACCGAGGGGTGAAGCTTTCTTT.